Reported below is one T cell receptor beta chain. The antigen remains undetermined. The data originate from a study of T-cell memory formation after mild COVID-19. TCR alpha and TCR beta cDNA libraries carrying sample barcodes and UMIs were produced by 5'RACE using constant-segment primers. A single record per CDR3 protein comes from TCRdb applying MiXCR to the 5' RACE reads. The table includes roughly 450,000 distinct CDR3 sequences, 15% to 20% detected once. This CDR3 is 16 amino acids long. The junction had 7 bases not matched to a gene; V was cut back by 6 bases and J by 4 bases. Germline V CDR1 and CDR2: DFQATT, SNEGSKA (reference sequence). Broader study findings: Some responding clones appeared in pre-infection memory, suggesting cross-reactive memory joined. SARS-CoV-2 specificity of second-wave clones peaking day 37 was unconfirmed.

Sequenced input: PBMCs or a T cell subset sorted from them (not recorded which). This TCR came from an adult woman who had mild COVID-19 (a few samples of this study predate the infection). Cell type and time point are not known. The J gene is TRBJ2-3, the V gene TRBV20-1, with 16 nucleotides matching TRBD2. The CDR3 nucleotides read TGCAGTGCCCCGGGACTAGCGGGGGGGCCCGCAGATACGCAGTATTTT. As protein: CSAPGLAGGPADTQYF.